The 9 T cell receptor beta chains presented below share a single source sample, sequenced in a study of regulatory T cells in long-lasting Graves disease. Library construction for TCR beta used iRepertoire HTBI primers and Arm-PCR of CDR3 regions. A single record per CDR3 protein comes from TCRdb applying MiXCR to the multiplex PCR reads. The data hold 500,000 to 700,000 distinct CDR3 sequences, with about 32% observed a single time. Time point: persistent/refractory GD, antithyroid drugs over 5 years with positive TRAb. Generation of the TCR library employed RNA extracted from PBMCs. The source was peripheral blood mononuclear cells (PBMCs), collected when the disease was refractory, from a patient treated with antithyroid drugs. The receptor set was obtained from a female donor with Graves disease.

This clonotype has a single count. The chain employs TRBV20-1 and TRBJ1-6; tentative D call: TRBD1 (5 bases). CDR1 and CDR2 from the germline V gene are DFQATT and SNEGSKA (reference sequence). V shed 5 bases and J shed 3 bases, with 8 bases lying between them. This CDR3 is built from 13 residues. Here the CDR3 reads CSAQTVYNSPLHF. CDR3 nucleotides: TGCAGTGCTCAGACAGTCTATAATTCACCCCTCCACTTT.

The chain recombines TRBV6-1 with TRBJ1-2, with D unresolved. Trimming cost V 1 base and J 3 bases, with 9 bases left between them. CDR3 length: 14 amino acids. Germline V gene sequence: CDR1 MNHNS, CDR2 SASEGT. The CDR3 sequence: CASSEGSYYYGYTF. CDR3 in DNA: TGTGCCAGCAGTGAAGGGAGTTATTACTATGGCTACACCTTC.

Comments on this clonotype: Since a much larger clone is just one base distant, this may be a read error. The chain combines TRBV28 with TRBJ1-2; D is unclear. The CDR3 loop spans 11 amino acids. Germline V CDR1 and CDR2: MDHEN, SYDVKM. In nucleotides, the CDR3 is TGTGCCGGCAGTTTATTTCATGGCTACACCTTC. This codes for CAGSLFHGYTF.

This clonotype was seen repeatedly, ten times or more. The chain combines TRBV6-1 with TRBJ1-1; TRBD1 might be the D (5 bases). Germline CDR1 and CDR2: MNHNS and SASEGT. V was pared by 5 bases and J by 4 bases, with 20 bases between. The CDR3 has 16 amino acids. The CDR3 spells CASSNRWALSGTEAFF. DNA of the CDR3: TGTGCCAGCAGTAACAGGTGGGCCCTGAGTGGCACTGAAGCTTTCTTT.

This rearrangement joins TRBV28 to TRBJ1-5; 7 nucleotides agree with TRBD1. The CDR3 is made up of 13 amino acids. Germline values: CDR1 MDHEN, CDR2 SYDVKM. J was trimmed by 9 bases and V by 5 bases; bases with no gene match: 7. The CDR3 DNA follows: TGTGCCAGCAGTGCACCAAGGGGGCCGCCCCAGCATTTT. It translates to CASSAPRGPPQHF.

The V and J genes are TRBV7-9 and TRBJ2-2; 10 positions match TRBD1. Germline lookup yields CDR1 SEHNR and CDR2 FQNEAQ (reference sequence). V dropped 9 bases and J dropped 3; count of bases not matched to a gene: 1. The CDR3 runs 13 residues. CDR3 sequence reads: CARGQGDTGELFF. In nucleotides, the CDR3 is TGTGCCAGAGGACAGGGGGACACCGGGGAGCTGTTTTTT.

The chain recombines TRBV12-3 or TRBV12-4 with TRBJ2-1, with 7 bases that match TRBD2. The CDR3 spans 14 residues. With V trimmed by 3 bases and J by 6 bases, 5 bases remained unmatched. Written as DNA, the CDR3 is TGTGCCAGCAGTTTCGGCGGGAGCAGCAATGAGCAGTTCTTC. This sequence encodes CASSFGGSSNEQFF.

The genes are TRBV2 and TRBJ2-2, with 7 bases identical to TRBD2. The V gene end was trimmed by 1 base and the J gene end by 3 bases; junction bases not matched to a gene: 2. Germline V gene data show CDR1 as SNHLY and CDR2 as FYNNEI. This CDR3 has 15 residues. The CDR3 nucleotides are TGTGCCAGCAGTGAAGGGACTAGGGACACCGGGGAGCTGTTTTTT. This encodes CASSEGTRDTGELFF.

The chain has TRBV3-1 and TRBJ1-1; D is unresolved. Germline assignment: CDR1 LGHDT and CDR2 YNNKEL (reference sequence). This CDR3 has 13 amino acids. Trimming removed 1 base from V and 4 bases from J, with 7 bases in between. The chain's CDR3 is CASSQVVVTEAFF. The CDR3 DNA is TGTGCCAGCAGCCAAGTCGTGGTCACTGAAGCTTTCTTT.